The following is a TCR beta chain sequence with its context. Trimming stripped 0 bases from V and 6 bases from J, with 8 bases between. This CDR3 is built from 13 residues. CDR1 is MNHEY, CDR2 SMNVEV, per germline (reference sequence). The PCR was carried out with 60 Vbeta primers and 13 Jbeta primers. Sequencing used immunoSEQ multiplex PCR; TCRdb keeps in-frame clones, though not all of them. In the table there are some 190,000 clones, roughly 79% of which are singletons. The data are from a study of cytomegalovirus exposure and HLA in healthy donors. The chain links TRBV27 to TRBJ1-2; D is perhaps TRBD1 (6 bases). The receptor's source is a young woman in good health and CMV-seronegative. Specimen: PBMCs. The CDR3 protein is CASSLSYRDGYTF. DNA of the CDR3: TGTGCCAGCAGTTTATCCTACAGGGATGGCTACACCTTC.